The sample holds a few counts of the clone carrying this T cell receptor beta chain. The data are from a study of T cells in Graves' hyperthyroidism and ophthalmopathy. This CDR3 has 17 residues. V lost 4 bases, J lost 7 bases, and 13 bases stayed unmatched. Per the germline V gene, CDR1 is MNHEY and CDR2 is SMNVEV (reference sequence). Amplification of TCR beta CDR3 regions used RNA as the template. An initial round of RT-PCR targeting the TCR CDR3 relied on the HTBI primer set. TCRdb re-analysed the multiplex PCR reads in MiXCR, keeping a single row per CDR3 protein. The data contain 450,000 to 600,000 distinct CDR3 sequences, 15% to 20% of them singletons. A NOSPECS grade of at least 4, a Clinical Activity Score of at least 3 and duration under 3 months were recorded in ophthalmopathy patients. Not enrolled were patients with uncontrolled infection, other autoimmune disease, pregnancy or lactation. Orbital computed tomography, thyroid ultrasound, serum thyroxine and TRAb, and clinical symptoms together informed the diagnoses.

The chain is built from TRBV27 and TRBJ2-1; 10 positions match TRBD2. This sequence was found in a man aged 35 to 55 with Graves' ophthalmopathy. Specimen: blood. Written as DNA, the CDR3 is TGTGCCAGCAGTTGGGGGGTGGCTAGCGGGAGTGGAAATGAGCAGTTCTTC. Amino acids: CASSWGVASGSGNEQFF.